One sample yielded the 24 T cell receptor beta chains listed below, sequenced in a study of blood T cell repertoires in COVID-19. Clones were sequenced by immunoSEQ multiplex PCR, and TCRdb holds only the in-frame ones, with some missing. The repertoire holds approximately 500,000 clones, less than 90% seen once, with under 8.5% in the top ten. The sequencing input was peripheral blood. The source is a woman in her forties or fifties with COVID-19, enrolled during active disease.

The chain has TRBV5-1 and TRBJ2-7; TRBD1 matches 8 bases. The CDR3 covers 16 residues. V dropped 4 bases and J dropped 2; count of bases not matched to a gene: 11. Germline V gene data show CDR1 as SGHRS and CDR2 as YFSETQ. CDR3: CASSRGRDRRPYEQYF. Written as DNA, the CDR3 is TGCGCCAGCAGCCGGGGCCGGGACAGGAGGCCCTACGAGCAGTACTTC.

The rearrangement links TRBV7-9 to TRBJ1-3; 9 positions agree with TRBD1. Trimming at V came to 4 bases and at J to 7 bases, leaving 11 bases not matched to a gene. The CDR3 totals 16 residues. Germline V gives CDR1 SEHNR, CDR2 FQNEAQ (reference sequence). This chain's CDR3 is CASSYLRDREGNTIYF. CDR3 DNA: TGTGCCAGCAGCTACCTCCGGGACAGGGAGGGTAACACCATATATTTT.

V usage is TRBV2 and J usage is TRBJ1-5; no clear D. Between the trimmed V and J ends, which lost 6 bases and 3 bases, there was a span of 12 bases. The CDR3 contains 14 residues. The germline gives CDR1 SNHLY, CDR2 FYNNEI. CDR3 nucleotides: TGTGCCAGCAGACCCGATCCAGACAATCAGCCCCAGCATTTT. It yields the protein CASRPDPDNQPQHF.

This clone showed up just once. The V call is TRBV5-6, the J call TRBJ1-6, with D hard to call. The CDR3 is 17 residues long. Germline CDR1 SGHDT, CDR2 YYEEEE. The V gene lost 2 bases and the J gene lost 6 bases, with 18 bases spanning the gap. The CDR3 region has the DNA TGTGCCAGCAGCTTTTATTTCGGGGAAGGACGTAATTCACCCCTCCACTTT. It yields the protein CASSFYFGEGRNSPLHF.

Only a few counts were recorded for this clone. The chain recombines TRBV9 with TRBJ1-6; the match to TRBD1 covers 7 bases. V dropped 2 bases and J dropped 6; count of bases not matched to a gene: 5. Germline V gene sequence: CDR1 SGDLS, CDR2 YYNGEE. The CDR3 runs to 15 residues. CDR3 coding DNA: TGTGCCAGCAGCGTCACAGGGGCGGGTAATTCACCCCTCCACTTT. Amino acid sequence: CASSVTGAGNSPLHF. Filled out from reference TRBV9 and TRBJ1-6, the complete variable domain reads DSGVTQTPKHLITATGQRVTLRCSPRSGDLSVYWYQQSLDQGLQFLIQYYNGEERAKGNILERFSAQQFPDLHSELNLSSLELGDSALYFCASSVTGAGNSPLHFGNGTRLTVT.

The chain couples TRBV5-1 to TRBJ1-3; tentative D call: TRBD1 (5 bases). CDR1 and CDR2 from the germline V gene are SGHRS and YFSETQ. V was shortened by 0 bases and J by 4 bases, with 8 bases between the two germline ends. The CDR3 totals 14 residues. The CDR3 nucleotides read TGCGCCAGCAGCTTGGGCCGGGGGGGAAACACCATATATTTT. Its protein is CASSLGRGGNTIYF.

The V gene is TRBV19, the J gene TRBJ1-4, with 8 positions matching TRBD1. From germline, CDR1 is LNHDA and CDR2 SQIVND (reference sequence). The CDR3 length is 14 residues. V lost 5 bases and J lost 6; bases outside the gene matches: 5. The CDR3 sequence: CASSLDRVDEKLFF. In DNA form, the CDR3 reads TGTGCCAGTAGTCTGGACAGGGTAGATGAAAAACTGTTTTTT.

The rearrangement uses TRBV19 and TRBJ1-2; 8 bases are shared with TRBD1. The CDR3 sequence is 14 residues long. CDR1 and CDR2 from the germline V gene are LNHDA and SQIVND (reference sequence). Trimming at V came to 5 bases and at J to 2 bases, leaving 4 bases not matched to a gene. The chain's CDR3 is CASSPDRENYGYTF. In DNA, the CDR3 is TGTGCCAGTAGTCCGGACAGGGAAAACTATGGCTACACCTTC.

V usage is TRBV28 and J usage is TRBJ1-1, with a possible D match to TRBD1 (5 bases). V was cut by 5 bases and J by 8 bases, with 9 bases left in between. The germline V gene has CDR1 MDHEN and CDR2 SYDVKM. The CDR3 loop spans 11 amino acids. The CDR3 nucleotides are TGTGCCAGCAGTCGTAACAGGGAAGCTTTCTTT. Its translation is CASSRNREAFF.

CDR3 in DNA: TGTGCCAGCAGCCGTGACAGGGGAGGTAACGGGGAGCTGTTTTTT. This codes for CASSRDRGGNGELFF. V and J are TRBV7-7 and TRBJ2-2; 8 bases match TRBD1. V trimming: 5 bases; J trimming: 7 bases; junction bases outside the gene matches: 9. CDR3 length: 15 amino acids. The germline V gene has CDR1 SSHAT and CDR2 FNYEAQ (reference sequence). The complete variable domain, with remaining parts taken from reference TRBV7-7 and TRBJ2-2, reads GAGVSQSPRYKVTKRGQDVTLRCDPISSHATLYWYQQALGQGPEFLTYFNYEAQPDKSGLPSDRFSAERPEGSISTLTIQRTEQRDSAMYRCASSRDRGGNGELFFGEGSRLTVL.

This clone has only one observation. The chain has TRBV25-1 and TRBJ1-3; D gene unclear. The germline gives CDR1 MGHDK, CDR2 SYGVNS. There are 17 residues in the CDR3. V lost 5 bases, J lost 0 bases, and 17 bases lay in between. CDR3 sequence: CASSTSFAAYSGNTIYF. CDR3 coding DNA: TGTGCCAGCAGTACCTCATTTGCGGCCTACTCTGGAAACACCATATATTTT. Complete variable domain (other parts from reference TRBV25-1 and TRBJ1-3): EADIYQTPRYLVIGTGKKITLECSQTMGHDKMYWYQQDPGMELHLIHYSYGVNSTEKGDLSSESTVSRIRTEHFPLTLESARPSHTSQYLCASSTSFAAYSGNTIYFGEGSWLTVV.

The chain uses TRBV18 and TRBJ1-2; 9 bases line up with TRBD1. The V segment lost 3 bases and the J segment 6 bases; nucleotides outside the gene matches: 8. The CDR3 runs to 15 residues. Germline V gene lookup returns CDR1 KGHSH and CDR2 LQKENI. The CDR3, as DNA: TGTGCCAGCTCACCCCCGGACAGGGGCCCTGATGGCTACACCTTC. Translating gives CASSPPDRGPDGYTF.

The rearrangement joins TRBV7-3 to TRBJ2-3; 7 bases agree with TRBD2. CDR3 size: 13 residues. Germline-derived CDR1 and CDR2 are SGHTA and FQGTGA. With V trimmed by 6 bases and J by 3 bases, 3 bases remained unmatched. In nucleotides, the CDR3 is TGTGCCAGCAGTTCGGGGGGAACAGATACGCAGTATTTT. Its translation: CASSSGGTDTQYF.

This clone came up once. The genes are TRBV15 and TRBJ1-1; 9 nucleotides agree with TRBD1. Trimming cost V 0 bases and J 4 bases; bases outside gene matches: 0. Looked up from germline, CDR1 is LNHNV and CDR2 is YYDKDF (reference sequence). The CDR3 is 14 amino acids. CDR3 sequence: CATSREQGATEAFF. The CDR3 DNA reads TGTGCCACCAGCAGAGAACAGGGGGCCACTGAAGCTTTCTTT. The full variable domain, its missing parts supplied by reference TRBV15 and TRBJ1-1, is DAMVIQNPRYQVTQFGKPVTLSCSQTLNHNVMYWYQQKSSQAPKLLFHYYDKDFNNEADTPDNFQSRRPNTSFCFLDIRSPGLGDTAMYLCATSREQGATEAFFGQGTRLTVV.

The J gene is TRBJ1-1, the V gene TRBV6-1; TRBD1 matches 10 bases. The CDR3 spans 15 residues. CDR1 MNHNS and CDR2 SASEGT come from the germline V gene. Trimming cost V 3 bases and J 7 bases; bases outside gene matches: 8. CDR3 nucleotide sequence: TGTGCCAGCAGTGAGAGACAGGGGGCGATGGGTGAAGCTTTCTTT. It is translated as CASSERQGAMGEAFF.

Worth noting for this clone: Other DNA variants within this sample encode the same CDR3. The V and J genes are TRBV3-1 (or the pseudogene TRBV3-2) and TRBJ1-5; D perhaps matches TRBD1 (6 bases). The CDR3 totals 13 residues. The V end lost 4 bases, the J end lost 2 bases, and 6 bases lay between the germline ends. CDR1 and CDR2 (germline): LGHDT, YNNKEL (reference sequence). DNA for the CDR3: TGTGCCAGCAGCCGACAGGGCAATCAGCCCCAGCATTTT. It translates to CASSRQGNQPQHF.

The chain combines TRBV2 with TRBJ2-1; TRBD2 matches 9 bases. This CDR3 has 16 amino acids. The V gene's germline CDR1 is SNHLY and CDR2 FYNNEI. The junction had 13 bases not matched to a gene; V was cut back by 4 bases and J by 9 bases. CDR3 loop: CASSGNGGGAGGEQFF. As DNA, the CDR3 is TGTGCCAGCAGTGGGAATGGCGGGGGGGCCGGTGGTGAGCAGTTCTTC.

On this clone: Other DNA sequences within the sample encode an identical CDR3. This chain connects TRBV7-9 to TRBJ1-1; D might be TRBD1 (6 bases). The CDR3 loop spans 13 amino acids. V was shortened by 4 bases and J by 4 bases, with 10 bases between the two germline ends. CDR1 SEHNR and CDR2 FQNEAQ come from the germline V gene (reference sequence). In DNA, the CDR3 is TGTGCCAGCAGCTCACAGGGAAGCACTGAAGCTTTCTTT. Its translation is CASSSQGSTEAFF. The full variable domain, its missing parts supplied by reference TRBV7-9 and TRBJ1-1, is DTGVSQNPRHKITKRGQNVTFRCDPISEHNRLYWYRQTLGQGPEFLTYFQNEAQLEKSRLLSDRFSAERPKGSFSTLEIQRTEQGDSAMYLCASSSQGSTEAFFGQGTRLTVV.

This chain uses TRBV11-3 with TRBJ2-3; D perhaps matches TRBD2 (6 bases). The V end was cut by 1 base, the J end by 8 bases, with 13 bases between. Germline loops: CDR1 SGHNT, CDR2 YENEEA. CDR3 size: 14 residues. CDR3 region: CASSLAGFGGTQYF. The CDR3 DNA reads as TGTGCCAGCAGCTTAGCCGGGTTCGGGGGTACGCAGTATTTT.

The chain links TRBV24-1 to TRBJ1-4; the match to TRBD1 covers 7 bases. Germline V CDR1 and CDR2: KGHDR, SFDVKD. The CDR3 is 15 amino acids. The trim removed 3 bases at V and 8 bases at J, leaving 8 bases unmatched. CDR3 protein: CATSDRQGGVEKLFF. The CDR3 coding sequence is TGTGCCACCAGTGATCGACAGGGTGGGGTAGAAAAACTGTTTTTT.

This chain connects TRBV5-5 to TRBJ1-1; D unresolved. Trimming shortened V by 1 base and J by 1 base, and 17 bases separated the two germline ends. The CDR3 runs to 17 residues. Germline V CDR1 and CDR2: SGHKS, YYEKEE (reference sequence). The CDR3 bases are TGTGCCAGCAGCTTGTGGACCGGAGGCAGAAGGAACACTGAAGCTTTCTTT. This codes for CASSLWTGGRRNTEAFF.

The chain uses TRBV5-6 and TRBJ2-7; maybe TRBD1 (6 bases). The CDR3 runs to 13 residues. V lost 0 bases and J lost 7, with 11 bases in between. Looked up from germline, CDR1 is SGHDT and CDR2 is YYEEEE. The CDR3 DNA reads as TGTGCCAGCAGCTTGGGACAGGACTGGGAGCAGTACTTC. Protein: CASSLGQDWEQYF.

The rearrangement links TRBV3-1 (or the pseudogene TRBV3-2) to TRBJ1-2; D not certain. The CDR3 contains 14 residues. The V end was cut by 1 base, the J end by 14 bases, with 20 bases between. Germline CDR1 and CDR2: LGHDT and YNNKEL (reference sequence). CDR3 sequence reads: CASSQGSAGVFGTF. CDR3 DNA: TGTGCCAGCAGCCAAGGCTCCGCGGGCGTTTTTGGGACCTTC.

The chain carries TRBV27 and TRBJ2-1; D is ambiguous. Germline V gene data show CDR1 as MNHEY and CDR2 as SMNVEV (reference sequence). Trimming took 4 bases from V and 3 from J, leaving 10 bases between them. The CDR3 contains 14 residues. This CDR3 is CASSSNGDYNEQFF. CDR3 in DNA: TGTGCCAGCAGTTCAAACGGAGACTACAATGAGCAGTTCTTC.